These 12 T cell receptor beta chains share one sample of origin, sequenced in a study of OX40 agonist ivuxolimab in advanced cancers. The assay was immunoSEQ multiplex PCR, and TCRdb's table has in-frame clones only and misses some. The sample yields approximately 20,000 clones, roughly 88% seen once. The sample consisted of CD4+ or CD8+ T cells sorted from blood, taken in a trial of the OX40 agonist ivuxolimab. The receptors stem from an adult with an advanced solid tumor such as melanoma, head and neck, liver or kidney cancer.

By proportion, this clone is medium-sized. This chain joins TRBV7-8 and TRBJ2-5; 9 bases are shared with TRBD1. The CDR3 covers 15 residues. The V gene end was trimmed by 2 bases and the J gene end by 4 bases; junction bases not matched to a gene: 5. Germline CDR1 SGHVS, CDR2 FQNEAQ. The CDR3 loop is CASSLPGQGRETQYF. In nucleotides, the CDR3 is TGTGCCAGCAGCTTACCGGGACAGGGCAGAGAGACCCAGTACTTC.

This sequence joins TRBV28 and TRBJ2-7; D perhaps matches TRBD1 (5 bases). The CDR3 has 14 residues. Germline V gene lookup returns CDR1 MDHEN and CDR2 SYDVKM. V was clipped by 4 bases and J by 3 bases, with 13 bases between them. The CDR3 spells CASSSDRRLYEQYF. The CDR3 coding sequence is TGTGCCAGCAGTTCCGACAGACGGCTCTACGAGCAGTACTTC.

The chain is built from TRBV11-2 and TRBJ1-5; 8 bases map to TRBD1. Germline values: CDR1 SGHAT, CDR2 FQNNGV. The CDR3 spans 15 residues. With 5 bases clipped from V and 2 bases from J, the junction kept 5 bases outside the gene matches. This CDR3 reads CASSPDRGGNQPQHF. In DNA, the CDR3 is TGTGCCAGCAGCCCCGACAGGGGAGGCAATCAGCCCCAGCATTTT.

This clone was observed a single time. The rearrangement links TRBV15 to TRBJ1-1; D is possibly TRBD1 (6 bases). The germline V and J ends were trimmed by 1 base and 7 bases, with 10 bases remaining between them. This CDR3 spans 13 amino acids. The germline gives CDR1 LNHNV, CDR2 YYDKDF (reference sequence). The DNA for the CDR3 is TGTGCCACCAGCAGAGGGCAGGGGAATGAAGCTTTCTTT. Amino acids: CATSRGQGNEAFF. Using reference TRBV15 and TRBJ1-1 for the parts outside the CDR3, the full variable domain is DAMVIQNPRYQVTQFGKPVTLSCSQTLNHNVMYWYQQKSSQAPKLLFHYYDKDFNNEADTPDNFQSRRPNTSFCFLDIRSPGLGDTAMYLCATSRGQGNEAFFGQGTRLTVV.

CDR3 nucleotide sequence: TGTGCCAGCAAGGGGGGATGGACAGGGGATATGAACACTGAAGCTTTCTTT. This encodes CASKGGWTGDMNTEAFF. The rearrangement links TRBV11-3 to TRBJ1-1; the match to TRBD1 covers 9 bases. Germline V gives CDR1 SGHNT, CDR2 YENEEA. The CDR3 is 17 residues long. V was pared by 7 bases and J by 0 bases, with 12 bases of the junction left unmatched.

V gene TRBV12-5 combines with J gene TRBJ2-7; D is ambiguous. The CDR3 runs 21 residues. With 6 bases removed from V and 5 bases from J, the gap between germline ends came to 38 bases. In germline, CDR1 is LGHNT, CDR2 FRNRAP. This CDR3 reads CASGPPGLALRLHRSYHEQYF. CDR3 DNA: TGTGCTAGTGGCCCTCCAGGATTGGCTTTGCGACTTCATAGATCGTACCACGAGCAGTACTTC.

The chain couples TRBV4-1 to TRBJ1-1; D is undetermined. This CDR3 contains 15 residues. Germline V gene lookup returns CDR1 MGHRA and CDR2 YSYEKL. The V gene lost 3 bases and the J gene lost 1 base, with 12 bases spanning the gap. The chain's CDR3 is CASSQAPTENTEAFF. Written as DNA, the CDR3 is TGCGCCAGCAGCCAGGCCCCGACGGAGAACACTGAAGCTTTCTTT.

The chain joins TRBV7-9 to TRBJ2-5; TRBD2 matches at 7 bases. Germline CDR1 and CDR2: SEHNR and FQNEAQ (reference sequence). This CDR3 is 15 amino acids long. The V and J ends lost 3 bases and 5 bases, in that order; junction bases with no gene match: 9. The CDR3 nucleotides read TGTGCCAGCAGCTTTACCGGGACTAAGGGGGAGACCCAGTACTTC. Protein: CASSFTGTKGETQYF.

This sequence joins TRBV27 and TRBJ2-7; 8 nucleotides agree with TRBD2. The CDR3 is 15 amino acids. CDR1 and CDR2 (germline): MNHEY, SMNVEV (reference sequence). The trim removed 3 bases at V and 3 bases at J, leaving 7 bases unmatched. CDR3 DNA sequence: TGTGCCAGCAGTTTTGTAGCGGGGAGGCGCTACGAGCAGTACTTC. Translating gives CASSFVAGRRYEQYF.

The J gene is TRBJ1-2, the V gene TRBV30; D unclear. V was pared by 0 bases and J by 5 bases, with 4 bases between. This CDR3 is 11 amino acids long. Germline V gene sequence: CDR1 GTSNPN, CDR2 SVGIG (reference sequence). This CDR3 is CAWSVVYGYTF. The CDR3 DNA sequence: TGTGCCTGGAGTGTAGTGTATGGCTACACCTTC.

The chain combines TRBV7-6 with TRBJ2-7; 9 bases match TRBD2. The CDR3 extends over 17 amino acids. Germline CDR1 reads SGHVS; CDR2 reads FNYEAQ. The trim removed 1 base at V and 6 bases at J, leaving 13 bases unmatched. The CDR3: CASSLGPPGGGAVEQYF. For the CDR3, the DNA is TGTGCCAGCAGCTTAGGGCCTCCGGGCGGGGGGGCGGTCGAGCAGTACTTC.

The chain is built from TRBV2 and TRBJ2-7; no reliable D call. This CDR3 comprises 11 residues. The ends were cut back, 2 bases at V and 3 bases at J, with 2 bases in the middle. Germline V gene data show CDR1 as SNHLY and CDR2 as FYNNEI. CDR3 residues: CASSEHYEQYF. The CDR3 nucleotides are TGTGCCAGCAGTGAACACTACGAGCAGTACTTC.